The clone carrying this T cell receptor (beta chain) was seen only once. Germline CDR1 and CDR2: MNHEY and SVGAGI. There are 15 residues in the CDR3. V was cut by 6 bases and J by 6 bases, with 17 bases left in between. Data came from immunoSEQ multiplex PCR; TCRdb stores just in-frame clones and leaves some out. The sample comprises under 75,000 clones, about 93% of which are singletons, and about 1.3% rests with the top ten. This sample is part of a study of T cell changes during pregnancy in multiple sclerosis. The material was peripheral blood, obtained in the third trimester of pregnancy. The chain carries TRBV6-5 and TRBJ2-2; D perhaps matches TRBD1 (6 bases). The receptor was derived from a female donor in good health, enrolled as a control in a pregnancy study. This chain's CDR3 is CASRNRAAVAGELFF. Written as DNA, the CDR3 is TGTGCCAGCAGAAACAGGGCCGCCGTGGCCGGGGAGCTGTTTTTT.